This entry concerns a single T cell receptor beta chain. The data are from a study of immune evolution from preneoplasia to lung adenocarcinoma. Repertoires were generated with immunoSEQ multiplex PCR, while TCRdb's copy carries only in-frame clones and drops some. The table includes some 12,000 clones, more than 70% detected once. The length of the CDR3 is 13 residues. V was pared by 4 bases and J by 6 bases, with 12 bases between. The germline V gene encodes CDR1 SGHRS and CDR2 YFSETQ. The receptor was isolated from a person aged 50 to 70 with lung adenocarcinoma. Sequenced material: FFPE tissue from an adenomatous hyperplasia lung lesion. As for subset: atypical adenomatous hyperplasia (AAH), lung preneoplasia. The V and J genes are TRBV5-1 and TRBJ2-3; D is unresolved. CDR3 loop: CASSITYSDTQYF. The CDR3 nucleotides are TGCGCCAGCAGCATAACCTACTCGGATACGCAGTATTTT.